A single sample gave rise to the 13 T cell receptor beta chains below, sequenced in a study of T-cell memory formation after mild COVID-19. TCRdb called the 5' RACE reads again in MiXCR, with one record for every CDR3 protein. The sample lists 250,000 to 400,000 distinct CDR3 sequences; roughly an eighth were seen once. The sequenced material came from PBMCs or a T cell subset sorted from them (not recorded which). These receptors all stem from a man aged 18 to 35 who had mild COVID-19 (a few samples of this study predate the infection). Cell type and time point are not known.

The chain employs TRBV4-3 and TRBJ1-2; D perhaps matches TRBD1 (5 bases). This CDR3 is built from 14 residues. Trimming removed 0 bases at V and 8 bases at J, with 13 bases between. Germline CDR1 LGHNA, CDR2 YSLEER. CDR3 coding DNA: TGCGCCAGCAGCCAAGATTTCAGGGTCGGGGGCTACACCTTC. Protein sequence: CASSQDFRVGGYTF.

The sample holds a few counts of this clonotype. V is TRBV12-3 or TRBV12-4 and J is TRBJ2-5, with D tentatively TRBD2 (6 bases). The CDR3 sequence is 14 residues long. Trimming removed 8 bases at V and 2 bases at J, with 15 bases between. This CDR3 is CASGPSDRQETQYF. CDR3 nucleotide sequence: TGTGCCAGCGGCCCTAGCGACCGTCAAGAGACCCAGTACTTC.

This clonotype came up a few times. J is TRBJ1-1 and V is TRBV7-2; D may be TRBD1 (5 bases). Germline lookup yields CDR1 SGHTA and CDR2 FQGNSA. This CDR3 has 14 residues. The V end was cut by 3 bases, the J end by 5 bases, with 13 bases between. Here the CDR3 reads CASSLFQGGTEAFF. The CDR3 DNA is TGTGCCAGCAGCTTGTTCCAGGGAGGTACTGAAGCTTTCTTT. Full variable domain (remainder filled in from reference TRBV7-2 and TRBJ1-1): GAGVSQSPSNKVTEKGKDVELRCDPISGHTALYWYRQSLGQGLEFLIYFQGNSAPDKSGLPSDRFSAERTGGSVSTLTIQRTQQEDSAVYLCASSLFQGGTEAFFGQGTRLTVV.

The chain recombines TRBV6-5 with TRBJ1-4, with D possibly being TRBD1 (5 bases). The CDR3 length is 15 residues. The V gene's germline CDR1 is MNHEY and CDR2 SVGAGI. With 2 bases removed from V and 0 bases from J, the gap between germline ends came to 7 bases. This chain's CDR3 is CASSYGAATNEKLFF. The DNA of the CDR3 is TGTGCCAGCAGTTACGGGGCAGCAACTAATGAAAAACTGTTTTTT.

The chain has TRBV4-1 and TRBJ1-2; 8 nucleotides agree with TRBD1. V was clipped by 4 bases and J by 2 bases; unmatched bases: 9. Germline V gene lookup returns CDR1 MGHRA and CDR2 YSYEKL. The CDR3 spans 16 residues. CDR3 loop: CASSPFPQGANYGYTF. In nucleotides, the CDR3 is TGCGCCAGCAGCCCCTTTCCGCAGGGGGCGAACTATGGCTACACCTTC.

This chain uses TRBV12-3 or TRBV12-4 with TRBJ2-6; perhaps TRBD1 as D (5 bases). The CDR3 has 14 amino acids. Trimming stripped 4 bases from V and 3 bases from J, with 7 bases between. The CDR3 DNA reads TGTGCCAGCAGTTGGGGCGTTGGGGCCAACGTCCTGACTTTC. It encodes CASSWGVGANVLTF.

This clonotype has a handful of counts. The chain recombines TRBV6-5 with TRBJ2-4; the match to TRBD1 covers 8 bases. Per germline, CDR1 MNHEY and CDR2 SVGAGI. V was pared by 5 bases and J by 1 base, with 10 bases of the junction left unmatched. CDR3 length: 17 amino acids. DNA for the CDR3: TGTGCCAGCAGTACCCGGACAGGGAATAGCGCCAAAAACATTCAGTACTTC. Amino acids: CASSTRTGNSAKNIQYF.

The DNA for the CDR3 is TGTGCCAGCAGTTACGGCGGCCCCACCCCGGAGACCCAGTACTTC. Encoded protein: CASSYGGPTPETQYF. The chain is built from TRBV6-2 or TRBV6-3 and TRBJ2-5; D unresolved. Germline loops: CDR1 MNHEY, CDR2 SVGEGT. The V end lost 2 bases, the J end lost 5 bases, and 15 bases lay between the germline ends. The CDR3 is made up of 15 amino acids.

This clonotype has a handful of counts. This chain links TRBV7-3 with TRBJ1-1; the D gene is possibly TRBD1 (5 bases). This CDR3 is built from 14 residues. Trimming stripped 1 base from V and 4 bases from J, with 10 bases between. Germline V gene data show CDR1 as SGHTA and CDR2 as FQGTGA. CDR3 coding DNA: TGTGCCAGCAGCTTAAGTCGGGGGGGCACTGAAGCTTTCTTT. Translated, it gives CASSLSRGGTEAFF. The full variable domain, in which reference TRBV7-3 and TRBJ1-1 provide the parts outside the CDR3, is GAGVSQTPSNKVTEKGKYVELRCDPISGHTALYWYRQSLGQGPEFLIYFQGTGAADDSGLPNDRFFAVRPEGSVSTLKIQRTERGDSAVYLCASSLSRGGTEAFFGQGTRLTVV.

CDR3 amino acids: CASSLAARTEQYF. DNA for the CDR3: TGCGCCAGCAGCTTGGCCGCCAGAACCGAGCAGTACTTC. The V gene is TRBV5-1, the J gene TRBJ2-7; no clear D gene. The CDR3 length is 13 residues. CDR1 is SGHRS and CDR2 is YFSETQ in the germline V gene. The V and J ends lost 0 bases and 6 bases respectively, with 10 bases between them.

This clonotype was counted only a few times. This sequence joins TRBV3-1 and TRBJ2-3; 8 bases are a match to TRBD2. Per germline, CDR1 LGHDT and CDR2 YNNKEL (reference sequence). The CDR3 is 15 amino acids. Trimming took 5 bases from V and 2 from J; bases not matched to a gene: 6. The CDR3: CASSFRGGPTDTQYF. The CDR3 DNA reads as TGTGCCAGCAGCTTCCGCGGGGGGCCCACAGATACGCAGTATTTT.

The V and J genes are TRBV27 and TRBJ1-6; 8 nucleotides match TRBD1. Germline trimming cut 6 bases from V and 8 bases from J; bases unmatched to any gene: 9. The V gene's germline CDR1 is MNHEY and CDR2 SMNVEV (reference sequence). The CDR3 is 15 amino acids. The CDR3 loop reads CASSPGGGLDSPLHF. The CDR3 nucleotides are TGTGCCAGCAGCCCAGGGGGCGGCTTGGATTCACCCCTCCACTTT.

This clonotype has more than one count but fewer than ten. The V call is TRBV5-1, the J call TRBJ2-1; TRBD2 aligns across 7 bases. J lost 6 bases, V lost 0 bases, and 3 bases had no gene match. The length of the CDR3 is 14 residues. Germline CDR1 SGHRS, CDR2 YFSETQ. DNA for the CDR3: TGCGCCAGCAGCTTGGACGGGGGGTTCAATGAGCAGTTCTTC. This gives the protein CASSLDGGFNEQFF.